These T cell receptor beta chains were read from a single sample in a study of blood T cell repertoires in COVID-19. Assay: immunoSEQ multiplex PCR; the TCRdb copy retains only in-frame clones and omits some. The table includes approximately 320,000 clones, roughly nine tenths detected once. Sample: peripheral blood. The origin of the receptors is a woman under 40 with COVID-19, enrolled during active disease. Each CDR3 is given without its conserved first and last residue. Fields, in order: J gene, V gene, CDR3 protein.

TRBJ1-3	TRBV6-6	ASSWSRISGNTIY
TRBJ2-5	TRBV5-6	ASSLVWTIQETQY
TRBJ1-5	TRBV27	ASSLGQGNQPQH
TRBJ2-7	TRBV10-3	AISGLAGGGNEQY
TRBJ2-5	TRBV6-5	ASRGLGSQY
TRBJ1-2	TRBV6-5	ASIPTGERAYGYT
TRBJ2-2	TRBV27	ASSFRTGELF
TRBJ2-7	TRBV10-1	ASSSSYHEQY
TRBJ1-2	TRBV28	ASSSPGQTWGGYT
TRBJ1-5	TRBV5-6	ASSSGQNQPQH
TRBJ2-7	TRBV6-5	ASSLGGGYEQY
TRBJ2-7	TRBV18	ASSPAGGSAYEQY
TRBJ1-2	TRBV7-9	ASSTWTGPSYGYT
TRBJ2-1	TRBV19	ASTSYNEQF
TRBJ2-7	TRBV6-5	ASSRLAGAEQY
TRBJ2-5	TRBV5-1	ASSPGSTQETQY
TRBJ2-7	TRBV6-5	ASSIGVGYEQY
TRBJ1-5	TRBV7-2	ASSLGQGPTLAQH
TRBJ2-1	TRBV5-5	ASSLSLAGYNEQF
TRBJ1-4	TRBV6-5	ASSYHRRSINEKLF
TRBJ1-2	TRBV5-1	ASSLEGAHGYT
TRBJ2-1	TRBV2	AGPLQGVSYNEQF
TRBJ2-7	TRBV6-5	ASTRTGAGSYEQY
TRBJ2-3	TRBV14	ASSRLEGDTQY
TRBJ1-1	TRBV5-1	ASSFGGQTEAF
TRBJ2-7	TRBV5-6	ASSWAEGDEQY
TRBJ1-1	TRBV4-1	ASSQARGRAEAF
TRBJ2-3	TRBV4-1	ASSQGSSVGGTDTQY
TRBJ1-1	TRBV5-4	ASSLGGQGNTEAF
TRBJ2-4	TRBV13	ASTNRVQGTYIQY
TRBJ2-2	TRBV5-1	ASSLGQGPAGELF
TRBJ1-1	TRBV6-5	ASNGVTEAF
TRBJ1-2	TRBV7-9	ASSLTGERGYT
TRBJ2-5	TRBV19	ASSVQETQY
TRBJ2-1	TRBV11-2	ASSLDGGWTYNEQF
TRBJ1-5	TRBV19	AGGQGNQPQH
TRBJ2-1	TRBV10-1	ASSEWVAGEMGSEQF
TRBJ1-5	TRBV18	ASSPRAEGQPQH
TRBJ1-5	TRBV28	ASSHRWGDQPQH
TRBJ2-7	TRBV11-2	ASSLATLYEQY
TRBJ1-1	TRBV19	ASSMPPGGLGLGTEAF
TRBJ2-3	TRBV27	ASRVAGGLTDTQY
TRBJ2-7	TRBV13	ASSLQGSLGEQY
TRBJ1-2	TRBV11-2	ASSSWTDYYGYT
TRBJ1-2	TRBV5-4	ASSGNRGMNYGYT
TRBJ2-5	TRBV7-9	ASSFRGTQY
TRBJ2-1	TRBV18	ASSPSTGATNEQF
TRBJ2-2	TRBV1	TSSQEVAGTNTGELF
TRBJ1-5	TRBV3-1/TRBV3-2	ASSPRGSNQPQH
TRBJ2-1	TRBV10-2	ASSETTVIGEQF
TRBJ1-3	TRBV28	ASISAQGSGNTIY
TRBJ2-1	TRBV28	ASTQRGGRYEQF
TRBJ2-1	TRBV9	ASSVQMDRVNEQF
TRBJ2-7	TRBV27	ASRGHHSYEQY
TRBJ1-4	TRBV4-1	ASSHKVVASGKLF
TRBJ1-1	TRBV18	ASSPTGGQIEAF
TRBJ2-5	TRBV4-1	ASSQDWTRAETQY
TRBJ2-3	TRBV11-3	ASSLGLAGGTIDTDTQY
TRBJ1-1	TRBV18	ASSPAGDATEAF
TRBJ1-2	TRBV2	ASSEVLAARYGYT